These 5 T cell receptor beta chains originate from one sample sequenced in a study of beta chain features in type 1 diabetes. Expressed TCRB transcripts were sequenced because the isolated RNA had all been reverse transcribed beforehand. Data came from immunoSEQ multiplex PCR; TCRdb stores just in-frame clones and leaves some out. The table records roughly 730,000 clones, around 15% of them present only once. Which antigens these TCRs recognize remains unknown. Notes on the study in general: Within each of all four CD4+ subsets, Type 1 diabetes patients had TCRB CDR3s that were moderately but significantly shorter.

The sample comprised naive CD4+ T cells from blood. These receptors were obtained from a man aged 18 to 29 with type 1 diabetes.

This clone came up a few times. This chain connects TRBV18 to TRBJ2-1, with 9 bases identical to TRBD2. The CDR3 consists of 16 residues. Trimming took 0 bases from V and 7 from J; bases not matched to a gene: 7. Germline CDR1 reads KGHSH; CDR2 reads LQKENI. Written as DNA, the CDR3 is TGTGCCAGCTCACCACCGTCGTTAGCGGGGGAGAATGAGCAGTTCTTC. Translating it yields CASSPPSLAGENEQFF. Full variable domain (outside the CDR3, taken from reference TRBV18 and TRBJ2-1): NAGVMQNPRHLVRRRGQEARLRCSPMKGHSHVYWYRQLPEEGLKFMVYLQKENIIDESGMPKERFSAEFPKEGPSILRIQQVVRGDSAAYFCASSPPSLAGENEQFFGPGTRLTVL.

V and J are TRBV27 and TRBJ2-4; 8 bases fit TRBD1. The CDR3 is 15 residues long. V trimming: 5 bases; J trimming: 3 bases; junction bases outside the gene matches: 6. Per germline, CDR1 MNHEY and CDR2 SMNVEV (reference sequence). As DNA, the CDR3 is TGTGCCAGCAGTCTCCTCGGGACAGGCAAAAACATTCAGTACTTC. Translation: CASSLLGTGKNIQYF.

This clone was seen a handful of times. The gene calls are TRBV11-2 and TRBJ2-1, with D possibly being TRBD2 (6 bases). Per the germline V gene, CDR1 is SGHAT and CDR2 is FQNNGV. This CDR3 spans 15 amino acids. Trimming shortened V by 2 bases and J by 3 bases, and 11 bases separated the two germline ends. CDR3 nucleotide sequence: TGTGCCAGCAGCTTACTCCACGGGGGCTACAATGAGCAGTTCTTC. Translated, it gives CASSLLHGGYNEQFF.

This clone was seen more than once but under ten times. The chain links TRBV25-1 to TRBJ1-2; D remains unclear. V was trimmed by 4 bases and J by 8 bases, leaving 20 bases between them. CDR3 length: 15 residues. Germline lookup yields CDR1 MGHDK and CDR2 SYGVNS. The CDR3 protein is CASSGPQYSRSGYTF. DNA for the CDR3: TGTGCCAGCAGTGGCCCCCAGTACAGCCGTAGCGGCTACACCTTC.

There are a few counts of this clone. This chain links TRBV30 with TRBJ1-2; tentatively, D is TRBD1 (5 bases). V lost 4 bases, J lost 3 bases, and 12 bases lay in between. The germline gives CDR1 GTSNPN, CDR2 SVGIG (reference sequence). This CDR3 has 13 amino acids. The CDR3 loop reads CAWTLGADYGYTF. CDR3 nucleotide sequence: TGTGCCTGGACTCTCGGGGCTGACTATGGCTACACCTTC.